These 7 T cell receptor beta chains were all obtained from the same sample, sequenced in a study of blood T cell repertoires in COVID-19. Sequencing used immunoSEQ multiplex PCR; TCRdb keeps in-frame clones, though not all of them. The data show 50,000 to 60,000 clones, about 90% seen once. Sequencing was performed on peripheral blood. All receptors derive from a man aged 55 to 70 with active COVID-19.

J is TRBJ1-2 and V is TRBV6-5; the match to TRBD1 covers 8 bases. V lost 10 bases, J lost 8 bases, and 18 bases stayed unmatched. Looked up from germline, CDR1 is MNHEY and CDR2 is SVGAGI. The CDR3 sequence is 15 residues long. This chain's CDR3 is CAILYRDRPRDGYTF. The CDR3 coding sequence is TGTGCCATACTCTACCGGGACAGGCCTCGGGACGGCTACACCTTC.

This rearrangement joins TRBV23-1 to TRBJ2-7; the match to TRBD2 covers 7 bases. TRBV23-1 belongs to the ORF category, with a function that is uncertain. There are 14 residues in the CDR3. V lost 2 bases to trimming and J lost 4 bases; unmatched junction nucleotides: 5. CDR3 sequence reads: CASSQRTGGYEQYF. CDR3 DNA: TGCGCCAGCAGTCAACGGACCGGGGGGTACGAGCAGTACTTC.

V usage is TRBV7-9 and J usage is TRBJ2-5, with 10 bases aligning to TRBD1. This CDR3 region has 15 residues. Per germline, CDR1 SEHNR and CDR2 FQNEAQ (reference sequence). The V gene end was trimmed by 5 bases and the J gene end by 5 bases; junction bases not matched to a gene: 8. The CDR3 DNA sequence: TGTGCCAGCAGCGACCGGGACAGGGGTTGGGAGACCCAGTACTTC. It encodes CASSDRDRGWETQYF.

The rearrangement uses TRBV12-3 or TRBV12-4 and TRBJ2-3, with D perhaps matching TRBD1 (5 bases). The ends were cut back, 4 bases at V and 3 bases at J, with 8 bases in the middle. The CDR3 is 13 amino acids. CDR3 loop: CASSWQGTDTQYF. The CDR3 DNA follows: TGTGCCAGCAGTTGGCAGGGTACAGATACGCAGTATTTT.

This clone is labeled medium-sized. The chain employs TRBV11-2 and TRBJ2-1; D is unresolved. Germline V gene sequence: CDR1 SGHAT, CDR2 FQNNGV. This CDR3 comprises 15 residues. V was shortened by 0 bases and J by 0 bases, with 6 bases between the two germline ends. The CDR3 DNA is TGTGCCAGCAGCTTAGATTGGAGCTCCTACAATGAGCAGTTCTTC. Amino acids: CASSLDWSSYNEQFF.

This chain joins TRBV3-1 (or the pseudogene TRBV3-2) and TRBJ2-7; tentative D call: TRBD2 (5 bases). This CDR3 is 13 amino acids long. V was pared by 3 bases and J by 0 bases, with 6 bases between. Looked up from germline, CDR1 is LGHDT and CDR2 is YNNKEL (reference sequence). The CDR3 is CASSQDSSYEQYF. Written as DNA, the CDR3 is TGTGCCAGCAGCCAGGACTCCTCCTACGAGCAGTACTTC.

The rearrangement joins TRBV3-1 (or the pseudogene TRBV3-2) to TRBJ2-7; 9 bases agree with TRBD2. Germline V gene data show CDR1 as LGHDT and CDR2 as YNNKEL (reference sequence). The CDR3 contains 15 residues. V gave up 4 bases and J gave up 4 bases; unmatched junction bases: 8. DNA of the CDR3: TGTGCCAGCAGCCCCTCTCCTAGCGGGGCTTACGAGCAGTACTTC. It encodes CASSPSPSGAYEQYF.